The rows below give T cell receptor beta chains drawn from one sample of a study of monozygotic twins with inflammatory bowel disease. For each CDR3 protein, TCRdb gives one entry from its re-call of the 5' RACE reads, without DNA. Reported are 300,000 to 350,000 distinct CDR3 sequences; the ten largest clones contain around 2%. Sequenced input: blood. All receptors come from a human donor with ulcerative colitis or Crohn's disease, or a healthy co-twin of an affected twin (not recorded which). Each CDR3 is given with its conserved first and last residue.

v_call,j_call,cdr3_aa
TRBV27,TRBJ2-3,CASWGRSTDTQYF
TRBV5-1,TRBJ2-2,CASSRDRDNTGELFF
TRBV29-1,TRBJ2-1,CSVAPSSSYNEQFF
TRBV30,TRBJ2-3,CAWSRASNTDTQYF
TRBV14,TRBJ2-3,CASSQDRSDTQYF
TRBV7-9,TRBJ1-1,CASSFGGNTEALF
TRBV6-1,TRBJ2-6,CASSEQGGANVLTF
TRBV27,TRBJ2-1,CASGLGLAGNEEQFF
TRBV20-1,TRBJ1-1,CSAAIPGRVYTEAFF
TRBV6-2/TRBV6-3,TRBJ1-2,CASIETGGNYGYTF
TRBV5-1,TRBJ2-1,CASSSGQVNEQFF
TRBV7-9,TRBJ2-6,CASSLGGNNVLTF
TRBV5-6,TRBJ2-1,CASSDAGGKYNEQFF
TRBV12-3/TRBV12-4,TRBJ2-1,CASSLDRAQYNEQFF
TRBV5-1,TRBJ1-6,CASSLEPGKGNSPLHF
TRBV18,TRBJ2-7,CASSPDEDYEQYF
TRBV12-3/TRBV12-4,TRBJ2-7,CASSLKDRGYEQYF
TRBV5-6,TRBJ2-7,CASSRRTFSSEQYF
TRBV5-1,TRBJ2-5,CASSFDSKETPYF
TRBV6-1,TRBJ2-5,CASRPISRTEQETQYF
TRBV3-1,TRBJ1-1,CASSQRQGGTEAFF
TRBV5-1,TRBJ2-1,CASGPQGRQTYNEQFF
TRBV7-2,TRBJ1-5,CASSPFGQDNQPQHF
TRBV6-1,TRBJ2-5,CASSDSGVALSETQYF
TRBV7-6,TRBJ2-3,CASSPWDIDTQYF
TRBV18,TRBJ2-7,CASSPVAGGSSYEQYF
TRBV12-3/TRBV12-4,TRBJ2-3,CASSIRAGAADTQYF
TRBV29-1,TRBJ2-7,CSVGGEVYEQYF
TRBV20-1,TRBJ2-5,CSAPLPGEETQYF
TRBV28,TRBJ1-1,CASSLRRGAEAFF
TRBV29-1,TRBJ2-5,CSARDSLYQETQYF
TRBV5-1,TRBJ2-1,CASNAPDSYNEQFF
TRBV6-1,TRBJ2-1,CASSELAGGSYNEQFF
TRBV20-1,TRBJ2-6,CSAADISSGANVLTF
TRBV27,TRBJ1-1,CASRGTGAEAFF
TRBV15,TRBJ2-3,CATSRDHLLGTDTQYF
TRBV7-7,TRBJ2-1,CASSLSPQQGYNEQFF
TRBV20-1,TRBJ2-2,CSARNTHTGPRELFF
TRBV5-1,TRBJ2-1,CASSLATGPSYNEQFF
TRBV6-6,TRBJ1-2,CASSYSGQSGYTF
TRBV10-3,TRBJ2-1,CAISELTSGRRGNEQFF
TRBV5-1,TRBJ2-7,CASSGVGNEQYF
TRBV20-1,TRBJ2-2,CSARRLANTGELFF
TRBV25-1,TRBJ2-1,CASSGGILAGNEQFF
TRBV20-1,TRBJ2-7,CSARDAGQGSREQYF
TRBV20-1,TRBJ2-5,CSAWDRAETQYF
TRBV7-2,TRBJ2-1,CASSLEPNTKMSEQFF
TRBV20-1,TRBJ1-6,CSARDSGSPLHF
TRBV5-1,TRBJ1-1,CASSFYAQNTEAFF